The 19 T cell receptor beta chains below come from one sample, sequenced in a study of T cells in Graves' hyperthyroidism and ophthalmopathy. RNA transcripts gave rise to amplified TCR beta CDR3 regions. Primed by the HTBI set, a first-round RT-PCR was run on the TCR CDR3. TCRdb ran MiXCR on the multiplex PCR reads and lists one entry per CDR3 protein. The table includes around 380,000 distinct CDR3 sequences, 13% detected once. Source material: blood. The receptors stem from a man aged 30 to 39 with Graves' hyperthyroidism that later progressed to Graves' ophthalmopathy.

This clonotype was seen a handful of times. This rearrangement joins TRBV6-1 to TRBJ2-3, with 8 bases matching TRBD2. Germline CDR1 and CDR2: MNHNS and SASEGT. CDR3 length: 17 amino acids. Trimming took 2 bases from V and 2 from J; bases not matched to a gene: 9. The CDR3 coding sequence is TGTGCCAGCAGTGAATCCCCGGGGGGGGGGTTCACAGATACGCAGTATTTT. It encodes CASSESPGGGFTDTQYF.

This clonotype was observed a few times. The V call is TRBV10-3, the J call TRBJ2-2, with D uncertain. The CDR3 consists of 14 residues. CDR1 is ENHRY, CDR2 SYGVKD, per germline. The V and J ends lost 8 bases and 3 bases respectively, with 13 bases between them. This CDR3 is CAIGLVFDTGELFF. CDR3 DNA: TGTGCCATCGGTTTGGTCTTCGACACCGGGGAGCTGTTTTTT.

The chain employs TRBV9 and TRBJ1-3, with D uncertain. The ends were cut back, 4 bases at V and 0 bases at J, with 11 bases in the middle. This CDR3 region has 15 residues. Germline V CDR1 and CDR2: SGDLS, YYNGEE. DNA of the CDR3: TGTGCCAGCAGCCCTCGCTGGGGCTCTGGAAACACCATATATTTT. Residues: CASSPRWGSGNTIYF.

The chain recombines TRBV5-6 with TRBJ2-1; D not resolved. The CDR3 is 14 residues long. The V gene lost 4 bases and the J gene lost 0 bases, with 8 bases spanning the gap. CDR1 and CDR2 from the germline V gene are SGHDT and YYEEEE. CDR3 nucleotide sequence: TGTGCCAGCAGCACGTTCAGCTCCTACAATGAGCAGTTCTTC. This encodes CASSTFSSYNEQFF.

This clonotype was detected a few times. This chain links TRBV5-1 with TRBJ2-2, with TRBD1 matching 7 bases. Trimming at V came to 2 bases and at J to 4 bases, leaving 8 bases not matched to a gene. This CDR3 has 16 amino acids. The germline V gene has CDR1 SGHRS and CDR2 YFSETQ. The CDR3 here is CASSFGQVSGTGELFF. CDR3 DNA sequence: TGCGCCAGCAGCTTCGGACAGGTATCGGGCACCGGGGAGCTGTTTTTT. The full variable domain, in which reference TRBV5-1 and TRBJ2-2 provide the parts outside the CDR3, is KAGVTQTPRYLIKTRGQQVTLSCSPISGHRSVSWYQQTPGQGLQFLFEYFSETQRNKGNFPGRFSGRQFSNSRSEMNVSTLELGDSALYLCASSFGQVSGTGELFFGEGSRLTVL.

This chain uses TRBV28 with TRBJ2-7, with D perhaps given as TRBD1 or TRBD2 (5 bases each). V lost 7 bases, J lost 1 base, and 20 bases lay in between. The CDR3 extends over 16 amino acids. The germline V gene encodes CDR1 MDHEN and CDR2 SYDVKM. CDR3 nucleotides: TGTGCCAGCACCCTTATTGTGGGGGACGGTTCCTACGAGCAGTACTTC. It codes for CASTLIVGDGSYEQYF.

This clonotype showed up many times. The J gene is TRBJ2-3, the V gene TRBV12-3 or TRBV12-4; TRBD2 matches 8 bases. Trimming took 11 bases from V and 8 from J; bases not matched to a gene: 12. The CDR3 spans 13 residues. The CDR3 spells CALLGGGRGTQYF. In DNA form, the CDR3 reads TGTGCCCTTCTCGGGGGGGGCCGGGGTACGCAGTATTTT.

The chain carries TRBV7-8 and TRBJ2-1; TRBD1 matches 10 bases. V lost 5 bases to trimming and J lost 5 bases; unmatched junction nucleotides: 6. The germline V gene has CDR1 SGHVS and CDR2 FQNEAQ. This CDR3 region has 15 residues. The CDR3 is CASSMGQGLHNEQFF. The CDR3 DNA is TGTGCCAGCAGCATGGGACAGGGGCTTCACAATGAGCAGTTCTTC.

The chain employs TRBV7-2 and TRBJ2-7; D may be TRBD2 (5 bases). Per germline, CDR1 SGHTA and CDR2 FQGNSA. This CDR3 spans 17 amino acids. V lost 3 bases and J lost 2, with 20 bases in between. The CDR3 loop is CASSFTGVATVPYEQYF. For the CDR3, the DNA is TGTGCCAGCAGCTTTACCGGGGTGGCAACGGTTCCCTACGAGCAGTACTTC.

This clonotype has at least ten counts. The rearrangement uses TRBV11-2 and TRBJ2-3, with D tentatively TRBD2 (5 bases). There are 14 residues in the CDR3. V was clipped by 3 bases and J by 9 bases, with 16 bases between them. CDR1 and CDR2 (germline): SGHAT, FQNNGV. The CDR3 region has the DNA TGTGCCAGCAGCTTCCTCGGACTGGAAAAAACGCAGTATTTT. Its translation is CASSFLGLEKTQYF.

This clonotype was seen many times. V gene TRBV7-9 combines with J gene TRBJ2-7; no clear D. The CDR3 contains 12 residues. In germline, CDR1 is SEHNR, CDR2 FQNEAQ (reference sequence). V was shortened by 1 base and J by 6 bases, with 7 bases between the two germline ends. The CDR3 bases are TGTGCCAGCAGCTTAGGCATCGGCGAGCAGTACTTC. This encodes CASSLGIGEQYF.

This clonotype was seen ten or more times. V is TRBV5-1 and J is TRBJ2-1; 7 bases are shared with TRBD1. CDR3 size: 15 residues. Per the germline V gene, CDR1 is SGHRS and CDR2 is YFSETQ. With V trimmed by 1 base and J by 3 bases, 4 bases remained unmatched. The CDR3 nucleotides read TGCGCCAGCAGCTTGATACAGGGGATCTACAATGAGCAGTTCTTC. This gives the protein CASSLIQGIYNEQFF.

Ten or more counts support this clonotype. The rearrangement joins TRBV20-1 to TRBJ1-2; TRBD1 is a possible D gene (5 bases). CDR1 is DFQATT, CDR2 SNEGSKA, per germline (reference sequence). Deletions cut 1 base from V and 0 bases from J, with 15 bases between. The CDR3 is 16 residues long. CDR3 residues: CSARVGPREANYGYTF. The CDR3 coding sequence is TGCAGTGCTAGAGTGGGTCCCAGGGAGGCTAACTATGGCTACACCTTC.

This clonotype was picked up a small number of times. The rearrangement links TRBV20-1 to TRBJ1-4; D perhaps matches TRBD1 (5 bases). CDR1 is DFQATT and CDR2 is SNEGSKA in the germline V gene (reference sequence). V lost 1 base and J 3 bases, leaving 9 bases between the germline ends. The CDR3 has 14 residues. The CDR3 here is CSARAQGSNEKLFF. CDR3 nucleotide sequence: TGCAGTGCTAGAGCCCAGGGATCTAATGAAAAACTGTTTTTT.

This clonotype turned up a few times. CDR3: CASSRTFGQGYEQYF. The CDR3 region has the DNA TGCGCCAGCAGCCGAACCTTCGGTCAGGGGTACGAGCAGTACTTC. The rearrangement links TRBV4-1 to TRBJ2-7, with D tentatively TRBD1 (6 bases). From germline, CDR1 is MGHRA and CDR2 YSYEKL. The V and J ends lost 4 bases and 4 bases respectively, with 17 bases between them. The CDR3 has 15 amino acids.

The V call is TRBV12-3 or TRBV12-4, the J call TRBJ1-5, with D perhaps matching TRBD1 (5 bases). V was shortened by 6 bases and J by 1 base, with 22 bases between the two germline ends. The CDR3 is made up of 18 amino acids. The CDR3 protein is CASSPDETGIASNQPQHF. As DNA, the CDR3 is TGTGCCAGCAGCCCCGACGAAACAGGTATTGCGAGCAATCAGCCCCAGCATTTT.

The rearrangement uses TRBV5-1 and TRBJ2-2, with 11 bases aligning to TRBD2. The CDR3 spans 17 residues. V shed 4 bases and J 7 bases; nucleotides not matched to a gene: 12. The germline V gene has CDR1 SGHRS and CDR2 YFSETQ. The CDR3 is CASSLSSGGPRNGELFF. CDR3 bases: TGCGCCAGCAGCCTCTCTAGCGGGGGGCCCAGGAACGGGGAGCTGTTTTTT.

This clonotype was counted ten times or more. This rearrangement joins TRBV6-1 to TRBJ2-3, with D possibly matching TRBD1 (5 bases). Germline V CDR1 and CDR2: MNHNS, SASEGT. The CDR3 spans 14 residues. Trimming took off 5 bases at V and 2 bases at J, with 11 bases between the two ends. CDR3 loop: CASSRPGFTDTQYF. The CDR3 nucleotides are TGTGCCAGCAGTCGACCAGGGTTCACAGATACGCAGTATTTT.

The chain's CDR3 is CSVEDLRGGSYEQYF. The CDR3 DNA follows: TGCAGCGTTGAAGATCTTAGAGGGGGCTCTTACGAGCAGTACTTC. This chain links TRBV29-1 with TRBJ2-7; 7 bases are a match to TRBD1. Unmatched junction bases numbered 9, after V lost 0 bases and J lost 4 bases. Germline values: CDR1 SQVTM, CDR2 ANQGSEA. This CDR3 spans 15 amino acids.